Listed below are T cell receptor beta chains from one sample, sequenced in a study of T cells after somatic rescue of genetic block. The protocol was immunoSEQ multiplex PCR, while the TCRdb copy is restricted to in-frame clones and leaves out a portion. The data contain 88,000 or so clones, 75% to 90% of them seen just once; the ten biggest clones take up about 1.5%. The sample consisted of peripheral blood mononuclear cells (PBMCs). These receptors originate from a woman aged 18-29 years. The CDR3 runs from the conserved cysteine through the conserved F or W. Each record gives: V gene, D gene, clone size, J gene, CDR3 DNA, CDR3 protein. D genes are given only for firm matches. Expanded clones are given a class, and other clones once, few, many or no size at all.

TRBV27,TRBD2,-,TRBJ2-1,TGTGCCAGCCGAACTAGCGGGAGAATCTACAATGAGCAGTTCTTC,CASRTSGRIYNEQFF
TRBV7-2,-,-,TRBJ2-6,TGTGCCAGCAGCTTACTGGGACCTGGGGCCAACGTCCTGACTTTC,CASSLLGPGANVLTF
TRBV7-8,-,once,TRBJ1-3,TGTGCCAGCAGCTTACCGGGACCCGGCGTCTCTGGAAACACCATATATTTT,CASSLPGPGVSGNTIYF
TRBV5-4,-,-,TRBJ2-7,TGTGCCAGCAGCTTGGCCGGAAGGGACACTTACCAGGGCGAGCAGTACTTC,CASSLAGRDTYQGEQYF
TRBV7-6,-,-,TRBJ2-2,TGTGCCAGCAGCTTCACGGCCGGGGAGCTGTTTTTT,CASSFTAGELFF
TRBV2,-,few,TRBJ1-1,TGTGCCAGCAGTGAAATCCAAGCTTTCTTT,CASSEIQAFF
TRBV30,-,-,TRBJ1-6,TGTGCCTGGAGTGTCGGGGGTATAGACAATTCACCCCTCCACTTT,CAWSVGGIDNSPLHF
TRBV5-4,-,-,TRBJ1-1,TGTGCCAGCAGCGATCAAATCGGGAGAGGAGCCACTGAAGCTTTCTTT,CASSDQIGRGATEAFF
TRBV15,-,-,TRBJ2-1,TGTGCCACCAGCAGAGATGGGTGGGAGCAGTTCTTC,CATSRDGWEQFF
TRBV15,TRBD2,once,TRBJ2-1,TGTGCCACCAAAGGGACTAGCGGGAGCTTGGGGTACAATGAGCAGTTCTTC,CATKGTSGSLGYNEQFF
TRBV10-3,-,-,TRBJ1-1,TGTGCCATCAGTGAGTCGGGTCAGCTGGACACTGAAGCTTTCTTT,CAISESGQLDTEAFF
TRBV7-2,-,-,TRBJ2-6,TGTGCCAGCTCGGGTACCGGGGCCAACGTCCTGACTTTC,CASSGTGANVLTF
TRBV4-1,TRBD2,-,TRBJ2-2,TGCGCCAGCAGCCCGGCGGGAGCGAACACCGGGGAGCTGTTTTTT,CASSPAGANTGELFF
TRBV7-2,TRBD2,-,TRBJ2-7,TGTGCCAGCAGCTTGAGTTCAGCGGGAGGGGGCGAGCAGTACTTC,CASSLSSAGGGEQYF
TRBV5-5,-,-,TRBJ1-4,TGTGCCAGCAGCTTGGGGCCCCAGGAGTTTTTT,CASSLGPQEFF
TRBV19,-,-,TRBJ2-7,TGTGCCAGTAGCCGCGGGACTTACGAGCAGTACTTC,CASSRGTYEQYF
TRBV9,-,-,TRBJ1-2,TGTGCCAGCAGCGTAACCCCCGCAGTCAACTATGGCTACACCTTC,CASSVTPAVNYGYTF
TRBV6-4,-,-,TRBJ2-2,TGTGCCAGCAGTGACGGGGAGACGAACACCGGGGAGCTGTTTTTT,CASSDGETNTGELFF
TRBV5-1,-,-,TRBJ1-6,TGCGCCAGCAGCCCGGATTTTGGGGATGGTTCACCCCTCCACTTT,CASSPDFGDGSPLHF
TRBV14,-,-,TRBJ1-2,TGTGCCAGCAGCCAAGCACCAGACTACTATGGCTACACCTTC,CASSQAPDYYGYTF
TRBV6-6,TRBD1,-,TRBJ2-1,TGTGCCAGCAGTCAGAGACAGGGCGATTACAATGAGCAGTTCTTC,CASSQRQGDYNEQFF
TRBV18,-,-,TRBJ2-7,TGTGCCAGCTCAGACGGCAGGTTAACCTACGAGCAGTACTTC,CASSDGRLTYEQYF
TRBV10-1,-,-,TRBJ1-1,TGCGCCAGCAGTGAGTCACGGGACACCGGGGTGAACACTGAAGCTTTCTTT,CASSESRDTGVNTEAFF
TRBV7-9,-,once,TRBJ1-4,TGTGCCAGCAGCCCCACCGAAGTACGACAGGAAAAACTGTTTTTT,CASSPTEVRQEKLFF
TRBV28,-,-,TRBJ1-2,TGTGCCAGCAGTTCACCCCAGACAGTACAGAACTATGGCTACACCTTC,CASSSPQTVQNYGYTF
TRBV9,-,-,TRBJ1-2,TGTGCCAGCAGAGCCGGGAACTTC,CASRAGNF
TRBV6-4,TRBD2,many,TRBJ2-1,TGTGCCAGCAGTGACTCGACTAGCGGGAGCAATGAGCAGTTCTTC,CASSDSTSGSNEQFF
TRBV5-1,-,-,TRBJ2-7,TGCGCCAGCAGCTTGTCTTATTGGCAGGGGTCCTACGAGCAGTACTTC,CASSLSYWQGSYEQYF
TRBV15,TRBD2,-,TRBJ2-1,TGTGCCACCAGCTCCCCTGGCGGGAGTGAGCAGTTCTTC,CATSSPGGSEQFF